These 5 T cell receptor beta chains originate from one sample sequenced in a study of fetal regulatory T cell absence and autoimmunity. TCRdb's table, derived via immunoSEQ multiplex PCR, lists solely in-frame clones and lacks some. The sample has 95,000 to 100,000 clones; 60% to 80% are singletons. Sequenced sample: pancreas tissue. The receptors were sampled from a male donor with IPEX syndrome.

The chain links TRBV5-1 to TRBJ2-7, with 8 bases matching TRBD1. Trimming took 4 bases from V and 0 from J; bases not matched to a gene: 9. There are 16 residues in the CDR3. Germline loops: CDR1 SGHRS, CDR2 YFSETQ. The CDR3 nucleotides are TGCGCCAGCAGCCGGAATCCGGGACAGGCCTCCTACGAGCAGTACTTC. Translating it yields CASSRNPGQASYEQYF.

The chain recombines TRBV5-1 with TRBJ2-1; TRBD1 matches 9 bases. V trimming: 0 bases; J trimming: 4 bases; junction bases outside the gene matches: 2. The CDR3 totals 15 residues. The germline gives CDR1 SGHRS, CDR2 YFSETQ. Written as DNA, the CDR3 is TGCGCCAGCAGCTTGGAGGGACAGGGATACAATGAGCAGTTCTTC. Its protein product is CASSLEGQGYNEQFF.

This sequence joins TRBV4-1 and TRBJ2-7, with D maybe TRBD1 (6 bases). This CDR3 has 14 residues. The germline gives CDR1 MGHRA, CDR2 YSYEKL. The V and J ends lost 2 bases and 3 bases respectively, with 11 bases between them. The CDR3 nucleotides read TGCGCCAGCAGCCAATCCGCCAGGGGCTACGAGCAGTACTTC. This translates into CASSQSARGYEQYF.

CDR3 residues: CASSSGQLGIAGGPGELFF. The CDR3 DNA follows: TGTGCCAGCAGCTCCGGACAGCTCGGAATAGCGGGAGGCCCCGGGGAGCTGTTTTTT. This chain connects TRBV5-5 to TRBJ2-2, with 10 bases aligning to TRBD2. CDR3 size: 19 residues. In germline, CDR1 is SGHKS, CDR2 YYEKEE (reference sequence). J was trimmed by 6 bases and V by 3 bases; bases with no gene match: 17.

This chain links TRBV6-6 with TRBJ2-7; 10 nucleotides agree with TRBD2. CDR1 is MNHNY and CDR2 is SVGAGI in the germline V gene (reference sequence). The CDR3 consists of 15 residues. Trimming cost V 6 bases and J 4 bases; bases outside gene matches: 9. For the CDR3, the DNA is TGTGCCAGCAGCCCCTGGAGCGGGGGGGCATACGAGCAGTACTTC. As protein: CASSPWSGGAYEQYF.